Here is one T cell receptor (beta chain) with its context. What it recognizes is unknown. Germline V gene lookup returns CDR1 SGHNT and CDR2 YENEEA. V was trimmed by 1 base and J by 4 bases, leaving 3 bases between them. This CDR3 comprises 12 residues. The data stem from a study of T cell responses to AZD1222 COVID-19 vaccine. Assay used: immunoSEQ multiplex PCR; TCRdb lists only in-frame clones, some missing. In the table there are about 67,000 clones, around 82% of which are singletons. Overall study findings and caveats: Variant regions that are unmutated are reportedly the target of nearly half of spike-specific TCRs.

The chain uses TRBV11-3 and TRBJ2-3; D gene unclear. The sample consisted of peripheral blood, taken 28 days after the second AZD1222 dose. The clonotype originates from an adult who received the AZD1222 COVID-19 vaccine. CDR3 sequence (DNA): TGTGCCAGCAGCTTAGTAGCAGATACGCAGTATTTT. Translation gives CASSLVADTQYF.